This TCR beta chain came from a study of regulatory T cells in long-lasting Graves disease (dated by TCRdb to 2020 to 2022). With regard to the full study: In the newly diagnosed Graves' disease group, patients had been taking antithyroid drugs for less than 3 months. Patients with persistent Graves' disease were compared with patients with newly diagnosed Graves' disease using TCR sequencing and RNA sequencing of peripheral blood. A total of about 33 samples underwent TCR sequencing, from about 13 patients with persistent Graves' disease and 20 or so patients with newly diagnosed Graves' disease. The study took place in China and was registered as a clinical trial.

The paper's findings and limits, for the study overall: Compared with newly diagnosed patients, persistent Graves' disease patients had lower TCR Shannon entropy and fewer highly expanded clones, which suggests clonal expansion. TRBV28, TRBJ1-2 and TRBJ2-5 were preferentially used in persistent disease, while TRBV20-1 and TRBJ2-1 were favored in newly diagnosed disease. Only the TCR beta chain was sequenced and analyzed. The study examined only peripheral blood because the primary lesion, thyroid tissue, could not be accessed. The small sample size was acknowledged by the authors as a limitation that may reduce accuracy. A larger number of public clonotypes was shared among persistent patients (more than 2,500) than among newly diagnosed patients (about 990).

V is clipped by 2 bases and J by 8 bases, and the sequence between their germline boundaries is 13 bases long. CDR1 and CDR2, per the germline V gene, are SGHTA and FQGTGA. The CDR3 spans 14 residues, from the cysteine through the phenylalanine. Only CDR3 DNA remains: 42 bases, in frame from the first base. The library relied on multiplex PCR. Sequencing relied on an Illumina HiSeq 4000. iRepertoire HTBI primers and Arm-PCR amplification of CDR3 regions were used to construct TCR beta libraries. Before sequencing, the PCR products went through gel purification. For the original study's pipeline: Gene usage analysis of CDR3 amino acid clonotypes relied on the roughly 60 TRBV and 13 to 15 TRBJ segments identified across samples. COPE and FqMerger were used to merge filtered high-quality paired reads into contigs. Contigs were aligned with BLAST to IMGT TRBV, TRBD and TRBJ reference genes, and CDR3 was defined per IMGT. Any clonotype with a frequency above 0.1% was counted as a highly expanded clone. Shannon entropy was used to measure repertoire diversity, and the Gini coefficient was used to measure V-J evenness. A clonotype was considered public if more than one individual shared it. Using fastp trimming at Q25 and MiXCR clonotype assembly, TCRdb reanalyzed the public sequencing data and kept in-frame beta chains. Entries that share a CDR3 protein sequence are merged under the most common genes and DNA. The V and J calls here are based on TCRdb, not the publication. Present in this sample are approximately 440,000 distinct CDR3 sequences, roughly 15% of which were seen just once. 12% of the sample goes to the ten largest clones.

Comments on this clonotype: Its target antigen remains unknown. Qualities for individual bases were not recorded, and no much larger clone is one base off.

The time point label for this specimen denotes: newly diagnosed GD, antithyroid drugs for less than 3 months. For both TCR sequencing and RNA sequencing, RNA was extracted from PBMCs in TRIzol. The diagnosis of Graves' disease followed American Thyroid Association guidelines. The patients came from an endocrinology department in Xi'an, China. Each patient gave 9 to 10 milliliters of peripheral blood, collected in an EDTA anticoagulant tube. Ficoll Paque Plus density gradient separation was used to isolate PBMCs, and no additional T cell sorting was done. An Agilent 2100 Bioanalyzer and agarose gel were used to assess RNA quality, and a NanoDrop 2000 was used to measure RNA concentration. This sample also belongs to another study, concerning T cells in Graves' hyperthyroidism and ophthalmopathy. The second paper states: Stable Graves' hyperthyroidism was defined as the absence of progression to ophthalmopathy over 18 months of follow-up. The hyperthyroidism patients were between 18 and 65 years old and newly diagnosed, with a disease duration of less than 2 months. The study excluded patients with uncontrolled infections, other autoimmune diseases, pregnancy or lactation. Clinical symptoms, serum thyroxine and TRAb, thyroid ultrasound, and orbital computed tomography formed the basis for the diagnoses. For the first round of RT-PCR on the TCR CDR3, the HTBI primer set was used together with the Qiagen OneStep RT-PCR kit. Most expanded thyroid clonotypes (frequency above 0.001) were also found in blood, which suggests that blood repertoires may mirror thyroid immune responses. A model built on a 13 V-J signature distinguished ophthalmopathy from stable hyperthyroidism, reaching about 89% sensitivity and about 81% specificity in cross-validation and 80%/75% in testing. In validation, the model predicted progression to ophthalmopathy with roughly 70% sensitivity and about 72% specificity, a median of approximately 6.5 months before onset. To identify distinguishing TCR V-J signatures, a discovery cohort of some 100 patients was used, comprising some 45 with Graves' ophthalmopathy and some 60 with stable Graves' hyperthyroidism. Whether ophthalmopathy could be predicted prospectively was tested in an independent validation cohort made up of 18 to 20 hyperthyroidism patients plus 17 patients who later progressed to ophthalmopathy. For training and testing, the 80 to 100 patients in the discovery cohort were randomly divided in a 7:3 ratio. Thyroid tissue and blood T-cell repertoires from about six Graves' hyperthyroidism patients were also compared in the study. After sampling, hyperthyroidism patients received methimazole starting at 30 mg daily, and ophthalmopathy patients received high-dose intravenous methylprednisolone. The libraries were constructed in a second round of multiplex PCR and then size-selected and purified. Libraries were sequenced paired-end with 100 bp reads on an Illumina HiSeq2000. SOAPnuke was used to process the raw data, throwing out any read that contained adapters or uncalled bases, had a mean Phred below 15, or lacked an exact constant-primer or identifier match. COPE v1.2.5 was used to merge high-quality paired reads, and clonotypes were defined as unique nucleotide sequences. Clonotypes were aligned to IMGT TRBV, TRBD and TRBJ reference segments using MiTCR v1.1. Only V-J combinations with frequency above 0.0001, covering roughly 99% of repertoires, were analysed. A TCS score was defined as the ratio between F50 (clonal expansion) and ExV (chaos), using BLOSUM62-based TCRdist between CDR3 peptides within each V-J. Welch's t-statistics and random forest reduced around 520 V-J features to 13, which were used in a naive Bayes classifier (R e1071). Sample size was not statistically predetermined, and investigators were not blinded to group allocation. TCR Vbeta CDR3 sequencing of fewer than 150 peripheral blood samples (around 45 ophthalmopathy, approximately 80 hyperthyroidism and approximately 17 progressor patients) is reported in the paper.

Source: peripheral blood mononuclear cells (PBMCs), taken at new diagnosis, from a patient treated with antithyroid drugs. This clonotype originated in a man between 35 and 55 years old with Graves disease. Donor details come from another sample of the same person, matched by shared clones. This chain is built from TRBV7-3 and TRBJ2-1; the D region possibly corresponds to TRBD2 (7 bases align). The DNA sequence follows: TGTGCCAGCAGCTTATTAGGGGGGGCAGATGAGCAGTTCTTC. It codes for CASSLLGGADEQFF.